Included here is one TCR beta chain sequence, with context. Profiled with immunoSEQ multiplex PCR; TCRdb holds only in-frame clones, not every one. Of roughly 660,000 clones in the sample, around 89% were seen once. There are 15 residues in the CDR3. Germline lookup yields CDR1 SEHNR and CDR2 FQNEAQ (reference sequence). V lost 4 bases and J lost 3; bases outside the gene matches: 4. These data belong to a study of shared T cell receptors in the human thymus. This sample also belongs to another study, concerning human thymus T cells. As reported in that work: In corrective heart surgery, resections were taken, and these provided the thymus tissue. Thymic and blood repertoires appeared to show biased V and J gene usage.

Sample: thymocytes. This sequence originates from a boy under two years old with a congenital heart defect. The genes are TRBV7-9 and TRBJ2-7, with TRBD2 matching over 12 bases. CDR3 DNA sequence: TGTGCCAGCAGCTCGACTAGCGGGAGAGGCTACGAGCAGTACTTC. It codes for CASSSTSGRGYEQYF. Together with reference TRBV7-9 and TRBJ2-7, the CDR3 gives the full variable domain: DTGVSQNPRHKITKRGQNVTFRCDPISEHNRLYWYRQTLGQGPEFLTYFQNEAQLEKSRLLSDRFSAERPKGSFSTLEIQRTEQGDSAMYLCASSSTSGRGYEQYFGPGTRLTVT.